The rows below give T cell receptor beta chains drawn from one sample of a study of OX40 agonist ivuxolimab in advanced cancers. TCRdb's copy holds only in-frame clones and misses some; the assay was immunoSEQ multiplex PCR. The sample lists about 18,000 clones; around 70% were seen once. Specimen: CD4+ or CD8+ T cells sorted from blood, collected in a trial of the OX40 agonist ivuxolimab. Every receptor here comes from an adult with an advanced solid tumor such as melanoma, head and neck, liver or kidney cancer. CDR3s include the opening cysteine and the closing phenylalanine or tryptophan.

v_call: TRBV27; cdr3_aa: CASSKQGYLEQYF
v_call: TRBV2; cdr3_aa: CASSEVPRDEFYGYTF
v_call: TRBV13; cdr3_aa: CASSSLGLAGAEQYF
v_call: TRBV9; cdr3_aa: CASSARSSGANVLTF
v_call: TRBV19; cdr3_aa: CASSTAGLSSYNEQFF
v_call: TRBV27; cdr3_aa: CASRAQGALSDTQYF
v_call: TRBV19; cdr3_aa: CASSISGLSGELFF
v_call: TRBV29-1; cdr3_aa: CSVGQGSGTEAFF
v_call: TRBV7-6; cdr3_aa: CASSLADTLSGNTIYF
v_call: TRBV4-2; cdr3_aa: CASSHPGVAGELFF
v_call: TRBV6-9; cdr3_aa: CASRVDQGSYGYTF
v_call: TRBV27; cdr3_aa: CASRSGLVLTDTQYF
v_call: TRBV30; cdr3_aa: CAWTPLLGASEQYF
v_call: TRBV15; cdr3_aa: CATSRGTGETGELFF
v_call: TRBV7-9; cdr3_aa: CASTRTGGHEQYF
v_call: TRBV9; cdr3_aa: CASSPGGGPDNEQFF
v_call: TRBV19; cdr3_aa: CASRLSRSAPGPEAFF
v_call: TRBV4-1; cdr3_aa: CASSNRQGSGNQPQHF
v_call: TRBV4-3; cdr3_aa: CASSQDWSSPLHF
v_call: TRBV28; cdr3_aa: CASRGGKFYEQYF
v_call: TRBV28; cdr3_aa: CASSAFEQYF
v_call: TRBV6-5; cdr3_aa: CASSYSESKNIQYF
v_call: TRBV27; cdr3_aa: CASSLSAGSGHYEQYF
v_call: TRBV6-5; cdr3_aa: CASSPGQGNEAFF
v_call: TRBV28; cdr3_aa: CASSFFQYGYTF
v_call: TRBV28; cdr3_aa: CASRATGNSYNEQFF
v_call: TRBV7-9; cdr3_aa: CASSLVETQYF
v_call: TRBV2; cdr3_aa: CASSESETAGGSVYNEQFF
v_call: TRBV27; cdr3_aa: CASSLTPAADTQYF
v_call: TRBV10-3; cdr3_aa: CAIRPSPSGELFF
v_call: TRBV2; cdr3_aa: CASSALTNYNEQFF